Shown below are 16 T cell receptor beta chains from a single sample sequenced in a study of somatic mutations in cytotoxic T cells in rheumatoid arthritis. Using immunoSEQ multiplex PCR, the repertoire was profiled, and TCRdb retains in-frame clones only, with some absent. The sample consists of about 7,000 clones, over 70% of them appearing once. The specimen was CD8+ T cells sorted from blood. The receptors were sampled from an adult with rheumatoid arthritis.

The V call is TRBV7-2, the J call TRBJ1-2; D unclear. With 5 bases removed from V and 4 bases from J, the gap between germline ends came to 11 bases. The CDR3 consists of 13 residues. Looked up from germline, CDR1 is SGHTA and CDR2 is FQGNSA. The CDR3 bases are TGTGCCAGCAGCCCCGCCTCCGGCTATGGCTACACCTTC. Translation gives CASSPASGYGYTF.

The chain couples TRBV21-1 to TRBJ2-7; the listed D gene, TRBD1, was not tested against the DNA. TRBV21-1 has pseudogene status. The CDR3 sequence is 15 residues long. This CDR3 is CASSALTGNGYEQYF. CDR3 in DNA: TGTGCCAGCAGCGCGTTAACAGGGAACGGCTACGAGCAGTACTTC.

The CDR3 protein is CASSELLDSLRSYEQYF. For the CDR3, the DNA is TGTGCCAGCAGTGAACTCCTGGACAGTCTCCGCTCCTACGAGCAGTACTTC. The rearrangement joins TRBV6-1 to TRBJ2-5; a possible D gene is TRBD1 (6 bases). The J call may be wrong; the DNA end is better matched by TRBJ2-7. The length of the CDR3 is 17 residues. CDR1 is MNHNS, CDR2 SASEGT, per germline.

This clone was seen a handful of times. This chain links TRBV6-6 with TRBJ2-3; no clear D. With 0 bases removed from V and 2 bases from J, the gap between germline ends came to 9 bases. The CDR3 runs 15 residues. Germline CDR1 reads MNHNY; CDR2 reads SVGAGI (reference sequence). The DNA for the CDR3 is TGTGCCAGCAGTTACTCGATGTCAGACACAGATACGCAGTATTTT. This gives the protein CASSYSMSDTDTQYF.

This clone turned up a few times. This chain joins TRBV11-2 and TRBJ1-1; no clear D. V was trimmed by 4 bases and J by 8 bases, leaving 8 bases between them. The CDR3 runs to 11 residues. Germline V gives CDR1 SGHAT, CDR2 FQNNGV. In DNA form, the CDR3 reads TGTGCCAGCAGCTCCCTTCCGGAAGCTTTCTTT. Translating gives CASSSLPEAFF.

The rearrangement uses TRBV5-4 and TRBJ2-3; 10 bases agree with TRBD1. Trimming cost V 2 bases and J 6 bases; bases outside gene matches: 12. The V gene's germline CDR1 is SGHNT and CDR2 YYREEE (reference sequence). The CDR3 runs 17 residues. DNA of the CDR3: TGTGCCAGCAGCTTCCTACCCGGGACAGGGGATGACGATACGCAGTATTTT. This gives the protein CASSFLPGTGDDDTQYF.

The chain is built from TRBV6-5 and TRBJ2-7; 9 bases agree with TRBD2. J lost 9 bases, V lost 8 bases, and 11 bases had no gene match. The CDR3 length is 13 residues. Per germline, CDR1 MNHEY and CDR2 SVGAGI. CDR3 sequence: CASVGGGALGQYF. Here the CDR3 DNA reads TGTGCCAGCGTGGGCGGGGGGGCTCTCGGGCAGTACTTC.

The chain links TRBV5-6 to TRBJ1-2; 8 bases agree with TRBD1. This CDR3 is 14 amino acids long. Germline V CDR1 and CDR2: SGHDT, YYEEEE. V shed 1 base and J 2 bases; nucleotides not matched to a gene: 1. Here the CDR3 reads CASSLRQGNYGYTF. The CDR3 coding sequence is TGTGCCAGCAGCTTGCGACAGGGGAACTATGGCTACACCTTC.

This chain uses TRBV27 with TRBJ2-2; TRBD2 might be the D (6 bases). Germline V lookup: CDR1 MNHEY, CDR2 SMNVEV (reference sequence). V was cut by 8 bases and J by 6 bases, with 16 bases left in between. The CDR3 loop spans 14 amino acids. The CDR3 sequence: CASRPWGGSGELFF. CDR3 DNA sequence: TGTGCCAGCCGACCATGGGGAGGATCCGGGGAGCTGTTTTTT.

This chain uses TRBV28 with TRBJ2-7; tentatively, D is TRBD1 (5 bases). CDR3 size: 14 residues. Deletions cut 6 bases from V and 4 bases from J, with 16 bases between. Germline loops: CDR1 MDHEN, CDR2 SYDVKM. The CDR3 DNA is TGTGCCAGCAGAGCGCGTGGGGCATTGTACGAGCAGTACTTC. It encodes CASRARGALYEQYF. Drawing the rest from reference TRBV28 and TRBJ2-7, the complete variable domain is DVKVTQSSRYLVKRTGEKVFLECVQDMDHENMFWYRQDPGLGLRLIYFSYDVKMKEKGDIPEGYSVSREKKERFSLILESASTNQTSMYLCASRARGALYEQYFGPGTRLTVT.

This clone has only one observation. This chain uses TRBV11-2 with TRBJ1-5; 10 bases match TRBD1. Germline CDR1 SGHAT, CDR2 FQNNGV. V shed 5 bases and J 2 bases; nucleotides not matched to a gene: 3. The CDR3 spans 15 residues. The CDR3 DNA reads TGTGCCAGCAGCAGGGACAGGGGTGGCAATCAGCCCCAGCATTTT. It translates to CASSRDRGGNQPQHF.

This rearrangement joins TRBV6-1 to TRBJ2-5, with a possible D match to TRBD1 (6 bases). Trimming removed 3 bases at V and 5 bases at J, with 13 bases between. This CDR3 spans 14 amino acids. Germline values: CDR1 MNHNS, CDR2 SASEGT. As DNA, the CDR3 is TGTGCCAGCAGTGACGACAGGTTAAGGGAGACCCAGTACTTC. This translates into CASSDDRLRETQYF.

This sequence joins TRBV27 and TRBJ2-1, with no clear D. The CDR3 covers 13 residues. Trimming left V 3 bases short and J 6 bases short, with 9 bases between. Germline V gene sequence: CDR1 MNHEY, CDR2 SMNVEV (reference sequence). CDR3 region: CASSLSRTNEQFF. CDR3 sequence (DNA): TGTGCCAGCAGTTTGTCCAGGACCAATGAGCAGTTCTTC.

This clone qualifies as medium-sized. Other DNA sequences in the same sample also yield this CDR3. This chain links TRBV11-2 with TRBJ2-5; TRBD2 aligns across 9 bases. This CDR3 region has 15 residues. The V segment lost 1 base and the J segment 4 bases; nucleotides outside the gene matches: 4. In germline, CDR1 is SGHAT, CDR2 FQNNGV. CDR3 region: CASSLGLAEGETQYF. The DNA for the CDR3 is TGTGCCAGCAGCTTAGGACTAGCGGAGGGAGAGACCCAGTACTTC.

This clone was seen a handful of times. The rearrangement links TRBV4-1 to TRBJ1-1; no clear D gene. Germline values: CDR1 MGHRA, CDR2 YSYEKL. Between the trimmed V and J ends, which lost 1 base and 4 bases, there was a span of 7 bases. The CDR3 runs 13 residues. In nucleotides, the CDR3 is TGCGCCAGCAGCCAAGTTAGGATCACTGAAGCTTTCTTT. This codes for CASSQVRITEAFF.

In its sample, this clone was seen once. The CDR3 nucleotides are TGTGCCAGCTCACCATCGCGAACTCGTAGCTCTGGAAACACCATATATTTT. It specifies CASSPSRTRSSGNTIYF. The rearrangement links TRBV18 to TRBJ1-3; D uncertain. Deletions cut 2 bases from V and 0 bases from J, with 14 bases between. The CDR3 sequence is 17 residues long. Germline CDR1 KGHSH, CDR2 LQKENI. Full variable domain (rest looked up from reference TRBV18 and TRBJ1-3): NAGVMQNPRHLVRRRGQEARLRCSPMKGHSHVYWYRQLPEEGLKFMVYLQKENIIDESGMPKERFSAEFPKEGPSILRIQQVVRGDSAAYFCASSPSRTRSSGNTIYFGEGSWLTVV.